Listed here are 20 T cell receptor beta chains from one sample, sequenced in a study of CD8 T cells in ankylosing spondylitis (dated by TCRdb to 2016 to 2017). The method behind the library was 5' RACE. Sequencing relied on an Illumina HiSeq 2500. TCRdb reworked the public reads: Q25 trimming with fastp, MiXCR clone assembly, productive beta chains retained. Here each entry gathers all rows of one CDR3 protein and keeps the most common genes and DNA. For this sample the table gives fewer than 200,000 distinct CDR3 sequences, of which around 17% were detected only once. The top ten constitute approximately 7.8% of the sample. The specimen sequenced was blood, either unsorted or a sorted T cell fraction (not recorded which). Receptors were obtained from a male donor with ankylosing spondylitis or in good health (not recorded which).

J is TRBJ2-3 and V is TRBV4-1; D gene unclear. The length of the CDR3 is 13 residues. V was cut by 0 bases and J by 6 bases, with 7 bases left in between. Looked up from germline, CDR1 is MGHRA and CDR2 is YSYEKL. The CDR3 DNA sequence: TGCGCCAGCAGCCAAGACCCTAGGGATACGCAGTATTTT. The encoded protein is CASSQDPRDTQYF.

This clonotype was counted many times. The chain couples TRBV19 to TRBJ1-5; D remains ambiguous. This CDR3 is 14 amino acids long. Germline V gene sequence: CDR1 LNHDA, CDR2 SQIVND (reference sequence). The ends were cut back, 4 bases at V and 7 bases at J, with 14 bases in the middle. DNA for the CDR3: TGTGCCAGTAGTACCGGGCAGTACGACCAGCCCCAGCATTTT. Its protein product is CASSTGQYDQPQHF.

Only a few counts were recorded for this clonotype. CDR3 sequence (DNA): TGTGCCAGCATCGCCCTTCCCAGCGGGGTCCTTTCGAACACCGGGGAGCTGTTTTTT. Translating gives CASIALPSGVLSNTGELFF. V gene TRBV6-1 combines with J gene TRBJ2-2; 7 bases agree with TRBD2. The V gene's germline CDR1 is MNHNS and CDR2 SASEGT. The CDR3 sequence is 19 residues long. J lost 0 bases, V lost 7 bases, and 17 bases had no gene match.

In regard to this clonotype: This may arise from a read error, as a much more abundant clone is one base away. The J gene is TRBJ1-1, the V gene TRBV6-8; no reliable D call. Germline CDR1 reads MNHGY; CDR2 reads SAAAGT. This CDR3 contains 14 residues. CDR3 region: CTSSYSTTNTEAFF. For the CDR3, the DNA is TGTACCAGCAGTTACTCGACAACGAACACTGAAGCTTTCTTT.

This clonotype was counted ten times or more. The rearrangement joins TRBV10-3 to TRBJ2-7; 11 bases match TRBD1. This CDR3 is built from 14 residues. The V segment lost 6 bases and the J segment 0 bases; nucleotides outside the gene matches: 1. The germline V gene encodes CDR1 ENHRY and CDR2 SYGVKD. CDR3 DNA: TGTGCCATCAGGGGACAGGGGGTCTCCTACGAGCAGTACTTC. This sequence encodes CAIRGQGVSYEQYF.

This clonotype was counted a few times. The chain combines TRBV7-3 with TRBJ2-3, with 11 bases fitting TRBD1. V lost 5 bases to trimming and J lost 6 bases; unmatched junction nucleotides: 7. This CDR3 contains 15 residues. The germline V gene encodes CDR1 SGHTA and CDR2 FQGTGA. The DNA for the CDR3 is TGTGCCAGCAGCATCGGACAGGGGGCATCGGATACGCAGTATTTT. It yields the protein CASSIGQGASDTQYF.

The rearrangement joins TRBV29-1 to TRBJ2-1; 8 bases match TRBD1. V gave up 4 bases and J gave up 9 bases; unmatched junction bases: 14. Per germline, CDR1 SQVTM and CDR2 ANQGSEA. The CDR3 has 15 residues. Here the CDR3 DNA reads TGCAGCGTTGCTCCTCGGACAGGGACCGCTTTTGAGCAGTTCTTC. This codes for CSVAPRTGTAFEQFF.

This clonotype has only a few counts. The rearrangement links TRBV20-1 to TRBJ1-3; D gene unclear. Germline assignment: CDR1 DFQATT and CDR2 SNEGSKA (reference sequence). This CDR3 spans 13 amino acids. V lost 0 bases to trimming and J lost 4 bases, with 7 bases between them. The CDR3 DNA follows: TGCAGTGCTAGAGATGCCCCGGGAAACACCATATATTTT. Protein: CSARDAPGNTIYF.

This clonotype was recorded at least ten times. The rearrangement uses TRBV27 and TRBJ1-2; TRBD1 matches at 8 bases. This CDR3 has 12 amino acids. J was trimmed by 10 bases and V by 5 bases; bases with no gene match: 6. CDR1 is MNHEY, CDR2 SMNVEV, per germline (reference sequence). The CDR3 region has the DNA TGTGCCAGCAGTACAGGGGGACATGCCTACACCTTC. This codes for CASSTGGHAYTF.

This clonotype has ten or more counts. The rearrangement uses TRBV12-3 or TRBV12-4 and TRBJ2-5; no reliable D call. Trimming took 5 bases from V and 5 from J, leaving 15 bases between them. The CDR3 covers 14 residues. For the CDR3, the DNA is TGTGCCAGCAGTCTTTCTCACAGCTTGGAGACCCAGTACTTC. Translation: CASSLSHSLETQYF.

This rearrangement joins TRBV12-3 or TRBV12-4 to TRBJ2-2, with D possibly being TRBD1 (5 bases). The CDR3 has 14 amino acids. Deletions cut 6 bases from V and 6 bases from J, with 14 bases between. The CDR3: CASRNLRGPGELFF. CDR3 sequence (DNA): TGTGCCAGCAGGAATTTAAGGGGTCCCGGGGAGCTGTTTTTT.

This chain connects TRBV6-5 to TRBJ2-2; 10 positions match TRBD2. CDR3 size: 15 residues. V dropped 4 bases and J dropped 5; count of bases not matched to a gene: 4. Germline V gene sequence: CDR1 MNHEY, CDR2 SVGAGI. The CDR3 sequence is CASSSSGRGTGELFF. CDR3 bases: TGTGCCAGCAGTTCAAGCGGGAGGGGAACCGGGGAGCTGTTTTTT.

The gene calls are TRBV18 and TRBJ2-1; the D call may be TRBD1 or TRBD2 (5 bases each). The CDR3 is 16 amino acids. CDR1 KGHSH and CDR2 LQKENI come from the germline V gene. Trimming shortened V by 3 bases and J by 5 bases, and 17 bases separated the two germline ends. The CDR3 DNA follows: TGTGCCAGCTCACCTGCACTGGGACGGAATAACAATGAGCAGTTCTTC. It codes for CASSPALGRNNNEQFF.

J is TRBJ1-5 and V is TRBV6-1; D gene ambiguous. Trimming cost V 4 bases and J 1 base, with 11 bases left between them. The CDR3 spans 15 residues. Per germline, CDR1 MNHNS and CDR2 SASEGT. The CDR3 bases are TGTGCCAGCAGTGTAATAGTAGGGAGCAATCAGCCCCAGCATTTT. Translating it yields CASSVIVGSNQPQHF.

This clonotype came up many times. V is TRBV27 and J is TRBJ2-3; 7 bases are shared with TRBD1. V gave up 6 bases and J gave up 0 bases; unmatched junction bases: 0. CDR3 size: 13 residues. Germline values: CDR1 MNHEY, CDR2 SMNVEV (reference sequence). The CDR3 DNA sequence: TGTGCCAGCAGGGACAGGAGCACAGATACGCAGTATTTT. As protein: CASRDRSTDTQYF.

About this clonotype: It may be a read error: a sequence one base away is much more abundant. This chain joins TRBV20-1 and TRBJ1-4; D is undetermined. This CDR3 contains 13 residues. Germline values: CDR1 DFQATT, CDR2 SNEGSKA (reference sequence). Trimming took off 5 bases at V and 0 bases at J, with 7 bases between the two ends. The CDR3 loop is CSAAGTTNEKLFF. The CDR3 region has the DNA TGCAGTGCTGCCGGGACAACTAATGAAAAACTGTTTTTT.

In this sample, this clonotype turned up a few times. The chain employs TRBV4-1 and TRBJ2-3, with D unresolved. The V and J ends lost 0 bases and 0 bases respectively, with 16 bases between them. The CDR3 has 18 residues. Looked up from germline, CDR1 is MGHRA and CDR2 is YSYEKL. The CDR3 DNA is TGCGCCAGCAGCCAAGAGGCGATCGTCCCGGGTAGCACAGATACGCAGTATTTT. This sequence encodes CASSQEAIVPGSTDTQYF.

In its sample, this clonotype was seen a few times. This chain links TRBV5-6 with TRBJ1-3; unclear D gene. The CDR3 has 12 amino acids. Between the trimmed V and J ends, which lost 2 bases and 4 bases, there was a span of 4 bases. Germline V lookup: CDR1 SGHDT, CDR2 YYEEEE. The DNA for the CDR3 is TGTGCCAGCAGCTTCGCCGGAAACACCATATATTTT. This sequence encodes CASSFAGNTIYF. The whole variable domain, remainder taken from reference TRBV5-6 and TRBJ1-3, is DAGVTQSPTHLIKTRGQQVTLRCSPKSGHDTVSWYQQALGQGPQFIFQYYEEEERQRGNFPDRFSGHQFPNYSSELNVNALLLGDSALYLCASSFAGNTIYFGEGSWLTVV.

This clonotype turned up a few times. This chain joins TRBV7-2 and TRBJ2-1, with D hard to call. The CDR3 is 16 residues long. The V and J ends lost 6 bases and 2 bases respectively, with 17 bases between them. Germline V CDR1 and CDR2: SGHTA, FQGNSA. CDR3 loop: CASSISPQRTYNEQFF. The DNA of the CDR3 is TGTGCCAGCAGTATTAGCCCGCAGCGAACCTACAATGAGCAGTTCTTC.

This clonotype was observed a few times. The rearrangement joins TRBV20-1 to TRBJ2-1, with a weak D call TRBD2 (6 bases). There are 12 residues in the CDR3. CDR1 is DFQATT, CDR2 SNEGSKA, per germline (reference sequence). V was cut by 3 bases and J by 6 bases, with 9 bases left in between. CDR3 residues: CSASGGVNEQFF. In DNA form, the CDR3 reads TGCAGTGCTAGTGGAGGGGTCAATGAGCAGTTCTTC.